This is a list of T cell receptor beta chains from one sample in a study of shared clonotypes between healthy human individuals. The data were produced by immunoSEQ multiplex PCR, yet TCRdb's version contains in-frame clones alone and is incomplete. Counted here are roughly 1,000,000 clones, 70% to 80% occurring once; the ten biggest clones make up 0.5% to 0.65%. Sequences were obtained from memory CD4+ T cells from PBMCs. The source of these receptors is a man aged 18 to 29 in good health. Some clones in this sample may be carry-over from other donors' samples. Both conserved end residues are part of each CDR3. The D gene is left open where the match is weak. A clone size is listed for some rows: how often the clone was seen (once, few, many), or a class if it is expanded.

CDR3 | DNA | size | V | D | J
CASSFLALGGDEQFF | TGTGCCAGCAGCTTCCTAGCGCTTGGTGGCGATGAGCAGTTCTTC | - | TRBV6-1 | - | TRBJ2-1
CASSVAGQGSYEQYF | TGTGCCAGCAGCGTCGCGGGACAGGGGTCCTACGAGCAGTACTTC | - | TRBV9 | TRBD1 | TRBJ2-7
CASSESLGEAYGYTF | TGTGCCAGCAGCGAGAGTCTGGGAGAGGCCTATGGCTACACCTTC | once | TRBV11-2 | - | TRBJ1-2
CASTRLAGVLDTQYF | TGTGCCAGCACCAGACTAGCGGGAGTGCTAGATACGCAGTATTTT | - | TRBV5-6 | TRBD2 | TRBJ2-3
CASSTGLDTGELFF | TGTGCCAGCAGTACGGGCCTAGACACCGGGGAGCTGTTTTTT | - | TRBV6-6 | - | TRBJ2-2
CAWSFSRRETQYF | TGTGCCTGGAGTTTTTCCAGGCGGGAGACCCAGTACTTC | - | TRBV30 | - | TRBJ2-5
CASSSTGSTYEQYF | TGCGCCAGCAGCTCAACCGGGAGCACATACGAGCAGTACTTC | - | TRBV5-1 | - | TRBJ2-7
CATGTSGLRWSEYF | TGTGCCACCGGGACTAGCGGGCTCCGCTGGTCGGAGTATTTT | - | TRBV2 | TRBD2 | TRBJ2-3
CASSERALGGTEAFF | TGTGCCAGTAGTGAACGTGCTTTAGGAGGGACTGAAGCTTTCTTT | - | TRBV19 | - | TRBJ1-1
CASSPSGTDTQYF | TGTGCCAGCTCACCAAGCGGCACAGATACGCAGTATTTT | - | TRBV18 | - | TRBJ2-3
CASSLWRKDGYTF | TGTGCCAGCAGCTTGTGGCGAAAGGATGGCTACACCTTT | - | TRBV7-2 | - | TRBJ1-2
CASSSPTRVGGIQYF | TGTGCCAGTAGTTCCCCGACCCGAGTGGGTGGCATTCAGTACTTC | - | TRBV19 | - | TRBJ2-4
CASSAVGSGGYNEQFF | TGTGCCAGCAGCGCCGTGGGTAGTGGGGGCTACAATGAGCAGTTCTTC | - | TRBV9 | - | TRBJ2-1
CASSSVQGAQALNTEAFF | TGTGCCAGCAGTTCTGTTCAGGGAGCCCAGGCACTGAACACTGAAGCTTTCTTT | - | TRBV27 | - | TRBJ1-1
CASSQGTRGNEQFF | TGTGCCAGCAGCCAGGGGACTAGGGGCAATGAGCAGTTCTTC | - | TRBV2 | TRBD2 | TRBJ2-1
CASSRRVNNEKLFF | TGTGCCAGCAGCCGAAGAGTCAACAATGAAAAACTGTTTTTT | - | TRBV5-8 | - | TRBJ1-4
CASSYGPDQPQHF | TGTGCCAGCAGCTACGGCCCCGATCAGCCCCAGCATTTT | - | TRBV7-2 | - | TRBJ1-5
CASSPEPTGELFF | TGTGCCAGCAGCCCCGAGCCCACCGGGGAGCTGTTTTTT | - | TRBV7-3 | - | TRBJ2-2